This record covers a single TCR beta chain. The antigen is unknown. Germline-derived CDR1 and CDR2 are SGHVS and FNYEAQ. The CDR3 totals 16 residues. The data originate from a study of monozygotic twins with inflammatory bowel disease. TCRdb reprocessed the 5' RACE reads and reports one entry per CDR3 protein, with no DNA. The sample spans 200,000 to 250,000 distinct CDR3 sequences; the ten largest clones claim approximately 1.6%. Study-wide findings and caveats: Researchers report that IBD patients shared fewer clonotypes with others than healthy twins, especially amid disease activity. The results supported no single strong signal or clonotype associated with IBD. Healthy co-twins showed greater TCRbeta diversity (inverse Simpson) than IBD patients.

Sequencing was carried out using blood. The receptor was isolated from a human donor with ulcerative colitis or Crohn's disease, or a healthy co-twin of an affected twin (not recorded which). The J gene is TRBJ1-6, the V gene TRBV7-6; TCRdb names TRBD1, which stays unverified in the absence of DNA. CDR3 amino acids: CASSLGGAWNSSPLHF.